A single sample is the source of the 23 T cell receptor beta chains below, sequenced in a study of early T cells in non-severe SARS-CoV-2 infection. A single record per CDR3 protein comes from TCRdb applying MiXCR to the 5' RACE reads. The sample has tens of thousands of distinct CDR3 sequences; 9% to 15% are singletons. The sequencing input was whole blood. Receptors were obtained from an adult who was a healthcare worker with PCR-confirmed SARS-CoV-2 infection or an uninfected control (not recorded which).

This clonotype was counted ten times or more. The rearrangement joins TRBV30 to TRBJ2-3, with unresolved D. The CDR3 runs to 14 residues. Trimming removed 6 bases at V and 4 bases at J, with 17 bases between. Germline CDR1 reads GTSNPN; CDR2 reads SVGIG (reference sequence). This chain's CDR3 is CACQTGQNSDTQYF. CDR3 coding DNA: TGTGCCTGCCAGACGGGTCAAAACTCAGATACGCAGTATTTT.

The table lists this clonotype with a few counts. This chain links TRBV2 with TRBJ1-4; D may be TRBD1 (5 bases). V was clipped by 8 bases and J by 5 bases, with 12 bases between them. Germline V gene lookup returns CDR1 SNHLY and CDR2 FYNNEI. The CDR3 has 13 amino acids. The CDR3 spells CASERGGNEKLFF. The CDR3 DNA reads TGTGCCAGCGAACGGGGCGGGAATGAAAAACTGTTTTTT.

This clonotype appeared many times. The CDR3 DNA follows: TGTGCCAGCAGCCGCGACTCAGTGGCAGATACGCAGTATTTT. Residues: CASSRDSVADTQYF. The J gene is TRBJ2-3, the V gene TRBV7-2; D unclear. There are 14 residues in the CDR3. Trimming stripped 5 bases from V and 4 bases from J, with 13 bases between. CDR1 SGHTA and CDR2 FQGNSA come from the germline V gene.

CDR3: CASSLVFFRKETQYF. DNA for the CDR3: TGTGCCAGCAGCTTGGTATTTTTCAGGAAAGAGACCCAGTACTTC. This rearrangement joins TRBV7-2 to TRBJ2-5; D is unclear. Between the trimmed V and J ends, which lost 3 bases and 3 bases, there was a span of 14 bases. The germline V gene has CDR1 SGHTA and CDR2 FQGNSA. The CDR3 runs to 15 residues.

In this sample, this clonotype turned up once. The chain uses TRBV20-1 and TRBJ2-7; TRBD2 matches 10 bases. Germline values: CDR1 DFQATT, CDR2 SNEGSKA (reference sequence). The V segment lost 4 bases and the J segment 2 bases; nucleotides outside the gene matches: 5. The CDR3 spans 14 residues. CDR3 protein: CSAIRTSGAYEQYF. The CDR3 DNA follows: TGCAGTGCTATCCGGACTAGCGGAGCCTACGAGCAGTACTTC.

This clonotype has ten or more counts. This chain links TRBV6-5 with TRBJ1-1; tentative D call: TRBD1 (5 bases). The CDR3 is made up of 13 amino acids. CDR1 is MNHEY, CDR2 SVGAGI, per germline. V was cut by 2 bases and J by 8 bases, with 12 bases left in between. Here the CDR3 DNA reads TGTGCCAGCAGTTACGTTCGGGGGGTAGAAGCTTTCTTT. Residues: CASSYVRGVEAFF.

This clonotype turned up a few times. CDR3 sequence reads: CATLSGGHTDTQYF. The CDR3 nucleotides read TGTGCCACCCTGAGCGGGGGCCACACAGATACGCAGTATTTT. The gene calls are TRBV19 and TRBJ2-3; 8 bases line up with TRBD2. The CDR3 has 14 residues. V dropped 10 bases and J dropped 2; count of bases not matched to a gene: 8. The germline gives CDR1 LNHDA, CDR2 SQIVND (reference sequence).

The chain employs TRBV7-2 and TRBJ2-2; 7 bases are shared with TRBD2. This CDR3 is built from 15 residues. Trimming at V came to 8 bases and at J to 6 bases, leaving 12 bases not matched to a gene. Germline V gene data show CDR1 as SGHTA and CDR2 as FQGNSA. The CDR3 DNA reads TGTGCCAGCCAGAAAACAGCGGGGATCGCCGGGGAGCTGTTTTTT. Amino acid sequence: CASQKTAGIAGELFF.

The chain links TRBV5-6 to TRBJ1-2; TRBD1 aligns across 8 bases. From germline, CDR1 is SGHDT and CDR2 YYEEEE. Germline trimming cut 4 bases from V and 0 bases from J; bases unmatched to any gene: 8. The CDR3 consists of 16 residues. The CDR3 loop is CASSLRTGPTNYGYTF. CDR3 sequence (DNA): TGTGCCAGCAGCCTGAGGACAGGGCCAACTAACTATGGCTACACCTTC.

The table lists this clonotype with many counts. The CDR3 loop reads CASSGGGDAFF. CDR3 coding DNA: TGCGCCAGCAGTGGAGGGGGCGACGCTTTCTTT. The V call is TRBV10-1, the J call TRBJ1-1; TRBD1 agrees at 7 bases. V trimming: 4 bases; J trimming: 11 bases; junction bases outside the gene matches: 4. Germline V gene data show CDR1 as WNHNN and CDR2 as SYGVQD (reference sequence). The CDR3 extends over 11 amino acids.

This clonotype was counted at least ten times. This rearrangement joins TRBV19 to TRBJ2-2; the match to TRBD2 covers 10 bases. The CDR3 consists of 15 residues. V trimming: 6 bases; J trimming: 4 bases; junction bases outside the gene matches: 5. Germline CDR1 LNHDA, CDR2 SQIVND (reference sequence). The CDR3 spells CASRLSGGVTGELFF. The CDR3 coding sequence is TGTGCCAGTAGGCTAAGCGGGGGGGTCACCGGGGAGCTGTTTTTT.

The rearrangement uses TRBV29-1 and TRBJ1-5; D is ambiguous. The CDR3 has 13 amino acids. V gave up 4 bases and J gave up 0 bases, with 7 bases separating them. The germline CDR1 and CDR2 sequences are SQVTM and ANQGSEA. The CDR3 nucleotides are TGCAGCGTTGCACAGAATAGCAATCAGCCCCAGCATTTT. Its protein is CSVAQNSNQPQHF.

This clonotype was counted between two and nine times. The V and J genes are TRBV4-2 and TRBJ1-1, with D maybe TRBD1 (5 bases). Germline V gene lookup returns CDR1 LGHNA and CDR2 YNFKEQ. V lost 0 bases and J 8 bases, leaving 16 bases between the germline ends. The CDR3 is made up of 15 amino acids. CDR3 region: CASSQDVGGGGEAFF. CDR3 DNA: TGTGCCAGCAGCCAAGATGTCGGGGGTGGAGGCGAAGCTTTCTTT.

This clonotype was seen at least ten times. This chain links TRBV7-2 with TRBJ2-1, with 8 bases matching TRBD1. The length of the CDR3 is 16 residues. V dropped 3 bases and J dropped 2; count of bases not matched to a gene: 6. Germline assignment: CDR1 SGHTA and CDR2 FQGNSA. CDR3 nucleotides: TGTGCCAGCAGCTTTACCGGGGGACAGGCCTACAATGAGCAGTTCTTC. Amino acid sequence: CASSFTGGQAYNEQFF.

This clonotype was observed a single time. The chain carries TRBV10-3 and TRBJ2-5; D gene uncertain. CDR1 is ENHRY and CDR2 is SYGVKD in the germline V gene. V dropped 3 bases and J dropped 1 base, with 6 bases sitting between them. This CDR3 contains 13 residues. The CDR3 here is CAISDSSQETQYF. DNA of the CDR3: TGTGCCATCAGTGATTCCAGCCAAGAGACCCAGTACTTC.

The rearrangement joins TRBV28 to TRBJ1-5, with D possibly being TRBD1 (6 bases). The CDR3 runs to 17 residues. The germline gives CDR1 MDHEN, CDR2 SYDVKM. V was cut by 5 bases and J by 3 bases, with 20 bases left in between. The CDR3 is CASSASTGPPYNQPQHF. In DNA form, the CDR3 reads TGTGCCAGCAGTGCGTCGACAGGACCGCCCTACAATCAGCCCCAGCATTTT. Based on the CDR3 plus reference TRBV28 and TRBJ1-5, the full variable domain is DVKVTQSSRYLVKRTGEKVFLECVQDMDHENMFWYRQDPGLGLRLIYFSYDVKMKEKGDIPEGYSVSREKKERFSLILESASTNQTSMYLCASSASTGPPYNQPQHFGDGTRLSIL.

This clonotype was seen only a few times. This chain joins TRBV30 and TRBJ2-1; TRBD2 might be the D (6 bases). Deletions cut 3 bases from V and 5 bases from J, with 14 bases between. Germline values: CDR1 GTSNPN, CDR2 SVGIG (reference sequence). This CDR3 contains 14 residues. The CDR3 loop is CAWSPGLDHNEQFF. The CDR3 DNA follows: TGTGCCTGGAGCCCGGGACTGGACCACAATGAGCAGTTCTTC.

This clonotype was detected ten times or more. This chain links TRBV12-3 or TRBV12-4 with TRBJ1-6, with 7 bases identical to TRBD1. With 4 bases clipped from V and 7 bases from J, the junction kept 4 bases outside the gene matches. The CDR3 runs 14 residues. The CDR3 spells CASSYGTANSPLHF. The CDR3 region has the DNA TGTGCCAGCAGTTACGGGACAGCCAATTCACCCCTCCACTTT.

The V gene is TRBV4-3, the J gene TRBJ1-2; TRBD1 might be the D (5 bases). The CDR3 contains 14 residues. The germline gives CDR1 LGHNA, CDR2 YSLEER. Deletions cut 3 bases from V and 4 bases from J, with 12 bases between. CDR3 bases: TGCGCCAGCAGCCACATCGGGACGGTCTATGGCTACACCTTC. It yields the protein CASSHIGTVYGYTF.

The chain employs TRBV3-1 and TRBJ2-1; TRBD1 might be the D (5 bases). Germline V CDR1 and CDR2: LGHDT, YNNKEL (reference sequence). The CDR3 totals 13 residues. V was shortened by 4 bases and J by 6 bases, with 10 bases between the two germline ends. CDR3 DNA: TGTGCCAGCAGCCGCAATCAGGGCAATGAGCAGTTCTTC. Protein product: CASSRNQGNEQFF.

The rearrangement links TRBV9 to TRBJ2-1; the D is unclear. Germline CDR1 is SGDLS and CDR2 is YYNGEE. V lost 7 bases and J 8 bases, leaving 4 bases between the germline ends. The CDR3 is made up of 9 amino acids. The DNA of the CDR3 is TGTGCCAGCGGCTATGAGCAGTTCTTC. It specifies CASGYEQFF.

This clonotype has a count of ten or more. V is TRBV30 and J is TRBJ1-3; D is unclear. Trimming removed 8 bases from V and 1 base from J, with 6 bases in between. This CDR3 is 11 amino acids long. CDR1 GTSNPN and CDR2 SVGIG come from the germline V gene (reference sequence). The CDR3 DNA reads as TGTGCCCGAATGTCTGGAAACACCATATATTTT. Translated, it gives CARMSGNTIYF.

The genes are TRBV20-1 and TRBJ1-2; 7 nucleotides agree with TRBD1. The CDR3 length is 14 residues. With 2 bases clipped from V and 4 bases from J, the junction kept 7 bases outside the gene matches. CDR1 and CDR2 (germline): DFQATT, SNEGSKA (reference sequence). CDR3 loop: CSARPTGMGYGYTF. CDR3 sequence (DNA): TGCAGTGCTAGACCGACAGGGATGGGCTATGGCTACACCTTC.